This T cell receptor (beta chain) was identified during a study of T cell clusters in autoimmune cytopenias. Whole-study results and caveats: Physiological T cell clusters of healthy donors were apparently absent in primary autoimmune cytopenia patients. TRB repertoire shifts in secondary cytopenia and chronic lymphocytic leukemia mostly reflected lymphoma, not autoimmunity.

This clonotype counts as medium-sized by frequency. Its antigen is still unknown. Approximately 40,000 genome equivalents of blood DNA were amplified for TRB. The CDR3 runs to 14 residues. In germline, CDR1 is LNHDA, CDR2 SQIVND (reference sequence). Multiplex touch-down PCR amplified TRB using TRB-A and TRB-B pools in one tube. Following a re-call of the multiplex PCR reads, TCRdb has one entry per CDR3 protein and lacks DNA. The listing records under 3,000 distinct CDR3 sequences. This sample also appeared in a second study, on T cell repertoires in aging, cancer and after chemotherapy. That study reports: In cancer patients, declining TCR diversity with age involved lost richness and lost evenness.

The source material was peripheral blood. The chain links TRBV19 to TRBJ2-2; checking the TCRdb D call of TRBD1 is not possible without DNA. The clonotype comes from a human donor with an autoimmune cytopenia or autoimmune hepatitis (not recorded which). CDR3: CASRRTVLVGELFF. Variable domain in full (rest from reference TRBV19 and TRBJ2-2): DGGITQSPKYLFRKEGQNVTLSCEQNLNHDAMYWYRQDPGQGLRLIYYSQIVNDFQKGDIAEGYSVSREKKESFPLTVTSAQKNPTAFYLCASRRTVLVGELFFGEGSRLTVL.